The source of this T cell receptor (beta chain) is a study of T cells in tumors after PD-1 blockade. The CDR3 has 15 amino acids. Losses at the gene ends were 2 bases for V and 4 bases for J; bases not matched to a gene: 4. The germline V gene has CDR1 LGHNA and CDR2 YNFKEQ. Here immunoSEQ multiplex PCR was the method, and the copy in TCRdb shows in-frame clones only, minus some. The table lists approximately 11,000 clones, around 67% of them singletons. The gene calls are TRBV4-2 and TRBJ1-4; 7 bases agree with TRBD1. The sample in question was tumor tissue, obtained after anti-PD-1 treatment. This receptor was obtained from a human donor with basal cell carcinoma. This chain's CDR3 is CASSQWDSLNEKLFF. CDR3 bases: TGTGCCAGCAGCCAATGGGACAGCCTTAATGAAAAACTGTTTTTT.